This T cell receptor beta chain was found in a study of T cell responses to AZD1222 COVID-19 vaccine (dated by TCRdb to 2020 to 2022). Regarding the research as a whole: A total of under 250 trial participants underwent TCR sequencing, of whom more than 200 had received two doses of AZD1222 and around 26 had received two doses of the MenACWY control vaccine. Trial participants were enrolled into age subgroups of 18-55, 56-69 and 70-plus years, which contained about 150, 27 and 61 TCR-sequenced participants, respectively. Study-level results and caveats: Only five to seven AZD1222 recipients were SARS-CoV-2 seropositive at baseline, limiting conclusions about previously exposed vaccinees. The 56-69-year group was small, and its depth increase did not reach significance, likely because of low power. Epitopes outside the regions mutated in the B.1.351 and B.1.1.7 variants were reportedly recognized by nearly half of the unique spike-specific TCRs. After two AZD1222 doses, spike-specific TCR breadth and depth were significantly higher than at day 0 and than in MenACWY recipients. Participants were mostly white British, with more females than males. The authors suggested clonal diversity may have been underestimated. No day 14 peak-response samples were available, so repertoires were characterized only after the peak T cell response. Vaccine-associated CD4 TCRs spanned the whole spike protein, with dominant responses in regions 160-218 and 743-854.

Notes on this clone: This clone's antigen is unknown. Base qualities were left out, and no much larger clone turns up one base away.

Interpreted using the paper, the time point label stands for: baseline before first vaccination. Per the publication, the treatment or condition label means: meningococcal conjugate vaccine given as trial control. The vaccinee samples were drawn from two UK trials, COV001 and COV002, one of which was a single-blind randomized controlled phase 2/3 trial testing AZD1222 (ChAdOx1 nCoV-19) in healthy adults. For TCRbeta chain sequencing, PBMC samples from trial participants were taken at day 0 and at day 28 after the second dose. The CDR3 regions of human TCRbeta chains were subjected to immunosequencing. The paper's processing steps were these. TCRs in the repertoires were compared against a reference library of SARS-CoV-2-specific TCRs that had been generated with the MIRA antigen-specificity platform. Breadth was defined as the fraction of unique TCRs that were SARS-CoV-2-associated, and depth was defined as the fraction of total T cells that were SARS-CoV-2-associated. Using the MIRA data, every spike-specific TCR was mapped to the spike region that the TCR reacted to and assigned to either a CD4 or a CD8 class. Log10-transformed breadth and depth values were compared by one-way ANOVA with Sidak's multiple comparisons tests. TCRdb re-hosts the immuneACCESS table, in-frame sequences only. Its copies lack some clones; in the studies checked, an unresolved V gene accounts for under half of them, and the cause for the rest is not known. V and J calls and clone size are copied from that table; D and trimming were computed from the DNA. A total of 130,000 to 150,000 clones appear in this sample, about 81% of them only once. The top ten constitute 3.5% to 5% of the sample.

The sequence was obtained from an adult in good health. Specimen: peripheral blood, collected on day 0 of MenACWY control vaccination.

The CDR3 in this case is CASSRAGTVRSPLHF. Read as DNA, the sequence is TGTGCCAGCAGCCGCGCCGGGACAGTAAGGTCACCCCTCCACTTT. Rearrangement joined TRBV5-8 to TRBJ1-6; the central 7 bases match TRBD1. The cysteine opens and the phenylalanine closes a CDR3 of 15 amino acids. Only CDR3 DNA is held: 45 bases, read in frame from base 1. V loses 4 bases at its end and J loses 10 bases; junction bases beyond the gene matches: 11. The germline V gene gives CDR1 as SGHTS and CDR2 as YDEGEE.